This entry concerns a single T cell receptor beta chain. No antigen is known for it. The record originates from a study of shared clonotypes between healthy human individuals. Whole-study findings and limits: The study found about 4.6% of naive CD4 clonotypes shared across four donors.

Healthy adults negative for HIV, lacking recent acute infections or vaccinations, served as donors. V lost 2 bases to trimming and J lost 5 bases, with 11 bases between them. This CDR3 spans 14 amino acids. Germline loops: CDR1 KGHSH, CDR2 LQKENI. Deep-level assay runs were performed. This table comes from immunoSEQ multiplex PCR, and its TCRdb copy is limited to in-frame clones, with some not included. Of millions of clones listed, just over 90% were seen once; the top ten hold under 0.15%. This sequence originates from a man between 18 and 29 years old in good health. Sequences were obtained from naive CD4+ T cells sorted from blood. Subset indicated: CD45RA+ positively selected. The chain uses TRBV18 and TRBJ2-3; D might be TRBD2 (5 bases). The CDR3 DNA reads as TGTGCCAGCTCACCATCCCGGGGTCAAGATACGCAGTATTTT. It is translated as CASSPSRGQDTQYF.